These 2 T cell receptor beta chains share one sample of origin, sequenced in a study of cytomegalovirus exposure and HLA in healthy donors. Primers for the PCR totalled 60 Vbeta and 13 Jbeta. Sequencing was performed with immunoSEQ multiplex PCR; in TCRdb, only in-frame clones are kept and a portion is missing. Of about 69,000 clones in the sample, about 73% were seen once. The specimen was PBMCs. The origin of the receptors is a woman in her 30s in good health and CMV-seronegative.

The CDR3 here is CASSLGQGRMANEKLFF. CDR3 nucleotide sequence: TGTGCCAGCAGCTTGGGGCAGGGTAGGATGGCTAATGAAAAACTGTTTTTT. V and J are TRBV7-2 and TRBJ1-4; TRBD1 is a possible D gene (5 bases). The CDR3 loop spans 17 amino acids. CDR1 is SGHTA, CDR2 FQGNSA, per germline. V was cut by 3 bases and J by 3 bases, with 17 bases left in between.

The gene calls are TRBV11-2 and TRBJ2-3; 9 bases align to TRBD1. The CDR3 is 17 amino acids. V shed 5 bases and J 2 bases; nucleotides not matched to a gene: 11. Germline CDR1 reads SGHAT; CDR2 reads FQNNGV. The DNA for the CDR3 is TGTGCCAGCAGCGCATACAGGGGGCGTTCGGTCACAGATACGCAGTATTTT. Translation: CASSAYRGRSVTDTQYF.